Only a few counts were recorded for the clone carrying this T cell receptor (beta chain). Its target is unknown. This entry comes from a study of T cell repertoires in cytomegalovirus infection. Study details: The authors used CMV epitopes that were HLA-C-restricted (recently identified) and HLA-B-restricted (well studied). CMV infection and matching HLA type were both indicated by public TCR beta signatures.

The CDR3 has 18 residues. V lost 0 bases to trimming and J lost 5 bases, with 22 bases between them. Germline CDR1 DFQATT, CDR2 SNEGSKA (reference sequence). Notes on the study in general: Carriers of CMV and the relevant HLA type were discriminated by public TCR beta frequency. Within the response measured ex vivo, HLA-C-restricted CMV-specific TCR beta clonotypes were dominant.

TCRdb itself ran the reads through MiXCR, one entry per CDR3 protein. Of some 800,000 distinct CDR3 sequences in the sample, roughly 33% are singletons; the top ten hold around 12%. The V call is TRBV20-1, the J call TRBJ2-2; D unresolved. This receptor was taken from a human donor in good health (CMV status not recorded). Some clones in this sample may be carry-over from other donors' samples. The sequences come from cultured CD8+ T cells from PBMCs, collected from culture after CMV antigen stimulation. The CDR3 sequence is CSARDFPDPQLRTGELFF. The CDR3 DNA is TGCAGTGCTAGAGATTTTCCGGATCCGCAGTTACGAACCGGGGAGCTGTTTTTT.